These 23 T cell receptor beta chains share one sample of origin, sequenced in a study of T cell repertoires in cytomegalovirus infection. TCRdb recomputed calls from the reads with MiXCR, one row per CDR3 protein. The profile shows around 450,000 distinct CDR3 sequences, approximately 33% of them singletons. Sequenced: PBMCs. The receptors derive from a human donor in good health (CMV status not recorded). Some clones in this sample may be carry-over from other donors' samples.

This clonotype occurred many times. V is TRBV4-3 and J is TRBJ2-3; 11 nucleotides agree with TRBD2. The CDR3 has 16 amino acids. V lost 4 bases to trimming and J lost 4 bases; unmatched junction nucleotides: 7. From germline, CDR1 is LGHNA and CDR2 YSLEER. This CDR3 reads CASSPRGSGGADTQYF. The CDR3 bases are TGCGCCAGCAGCCCCCGGGGTAGCGGGGGGGCAGATACGCAGTATTTT.

This clonotype was recorded at least ten times. DNA of the CDR3: TGTGCCAGCAGCTCAGAGGGGAGGATCACAGATACGCAGTATTTT. Protein product: CASSSEGRITDTQYF. The chain carries TRBV7-9 and TRBJ2-3; tentatively, D is TRBD2 (6 bases). There are 15 residues in the CDR3. The V end was cut by 4 bases, the J end by 2 bases, with 13 bases between. Germline lookup yields CDR1 SEHNR and CDR2 FQNEAQ (reference sequence).

The rearrangement links TRBV4-1 to TRBJ1-3, with 7 bases fitting TRBD1. This CDR3 spans 15 amino acids. Germline trimming cut 0 bases from V and 4 bases from J; bases unmatched to any gene: 3. Looked up from germline, CDR1 is MGHRA and CDR2 is YSYEKL. In DNA form, the CDR3 reads TGCGCCAGCAGCCAAGAAGGGGGCTTGGGAAACACCATATATTTT. This encodes CASSQEGGLGNTIYF.

With regard to this clonotype: A read error may explain this, as a much larger clone is one base away. The chain links TRBV7-2 to TRBJ1-1, with 7 bases that match TRBD1. Germline assignment: CDR1 SGHTA and CDR2 FQGNSA. There are 15 residues in the CDR3. The DNA for the CDR3 is TGTGCCAGCAGCTTAGGGGGCACAGGGGCCACTGCAGCTTTCTTT. Protein sequence: CASSLGGTGATAAFF.

The genes are TRBV12-3 or TRBV12-4 and TRBJ1-2; D call uncertain. V lost 6 bases and J 3 bases, leaving 11 bases between the germline ends. This CDR3 region has 13 residues. CDR3 nucleotide sequence: TGTGCCAGCAGCCGACTGGACGACTATGGCTACACCTTC. Protein product: CASSRLDDYGYTF.

This clonotype showed up just a few times. V is TRBV5-6 and J is TRBJ2-7; unclear D gene. The CDR3 is 11 residues long. V was pared by 2 bases and J by 5 bases, with 5 bases between. Germline CDR1 is SGHDT and CDR2 is YYEEEE. The CDR3 DNA reads TGTGCCAGCAGCTTTCAGAACGAGCAGTACTTC. It codes for CASSFQNEQYF.

This clonotype was detected a few times. The chain is built from TRBV7-9 and TRBJ2-7, with 8 bases identical to TRBD1. The CDR3 has 16 residues. V trimming: 0 bases; J trimming: 3 bases; junction bases outside the gene matches: 7. The germline CDR1 and CDR2 sequences are SEHNR and FQNEAQ (reference sequence). The CDR3 loop is CASSLALQGANYEQYF. The CDR3 nucleotides read TGTGCCAGCAGCTTAGCGCTGCAGGGGGCAAACTACGAGCAGTACTTC.

This clonotype has just a few counts. This rearrangement joins TRBV5-1 to TRBJ2-1; weak D call: TRBD1 (5 bases). The germline V gene encodes CDR1 SGHRS and CDR2 YFSETQ. The CDR3 spans 15 residues. V lost 4 bases and J 5 bases, leaving 16 bases between the germline ends. The CDR3 nucleotides are TGCGCCAGCAGCCTTAACCTACAGGTGGACAATGAGCAGTTCTTC. As protein: CASSLNLQVDNEQFF.

This clonotype occurred many times. V gene TRBV7-6 combines with J gene TRBJ2-5, with TRBD1 matching 8 bases. The CDR3 sequence is 15 residues long. Germline CDR1 SGHVS, CDR2 FNYEAQ. Losses at the gene ends were 6 bases for V and 1 base for J; bases not matched to a gene: 7. CDR3 residues: CASSFTTGGQETQYF. As DNA, the CDR3 is TGTGCCAGCAGTTTCACCACAGGGGGCCAAGAGACCCAGTACTTC.

This chain joins TRBV9 and TRBJ1-5; unclear D gene. The length of the CDR3 is 12 residues. V was clipped by 4 bases and J by 7 bases, with 9 bases between them. Germline V gene sequence: CDR1 SGDLS, CDR2 YYNGEE. The CDR3 DNA follows: TGTGCCAGCAGCTTAAGTCTCCAGCCCCAGCATTTT. It codes for CASSLSLQPQHF.

There are a few counts of this clonotype. The chain links TRBV7-6 to TRBJ2-1; possibly TRBD2 for D (7 bases). The CDR3 is 16 amino acids. The germline V gene encodes CDR1 SGHVS and CDR2 FNYEAQ. V dropped 5 bases and J dropped 5 bases, with 19 bases sitting between them. CDR3 sequence reads: CASSPFRGALNNEQFF. The DNA of the CDR3 is TGTGCCAGCAGCCCGTTCCGGGGGGCCCTGAACAATGAGCAGTTCTTC.

The rearrangement joins TRBV28 to TRBJ1-1, with D maybe TRBD1 (5 bases). V was cut by 1 base and J by 4 bases, with 13 bases left in between. This CDR3 is built from 15 residues. Germline CDR1 MDHEN, CDR2 SYDVKM. CDR3 nucleotides: TGTGCCAGCAGTTTATCCCCAGCAGGGTCCACTGAAGCTTTCTTT. Amino acid sequence: CASSLSPAGSTEAFF.

This clonotype turned up a few times. The chain carries TRBV7-2 and TRBJ1-2; TRBD1 might be the D (6 bases). Germline CDR1 SGHTA, CDR2 FQGNSA. Deletions cut 5 bases from V and 4 bases from J, with 14 bases between. This CDR3 comprises 14 residues. In nucleotides, the CDR3 is TGTGCCAGCAGCGAAATGGACAGAGGCTATGGCTACACCTTC. Encoded protein: CASSEMDRGYGYTF.

This clonotype was detected only once. The junction shows a germline mismatch at one end, possibly a read error. The V call is TRBV7-2, the J call TRBJ1-2; D gene uncertain. Germline CDR1 SGHTA, CDR2 FQGNSA. The CDR3 consists of 16 residues. Written as DNA, the CDR3 is TGTGCCAGCAGCTTAGTAAACCAGGTGAGGTCCTATGTCTACACCTTC. Its translation: CASSLVNQVRSYVYTF.

On this clonotype: A much larger clone lies a single base off, so this may be a read error. The gene calls are TRBV7-2 and TRBJ2-1; 9 positions match TRBD2. The CDR3 covers 14 residues. Per the germline V gene, CDR1 is SGHTA and CDR2 is FQGNSA. The CDR3 nucleotides read TGTTCCAGCAGCTTAGGGGCGGGGGGGCGAGAGCAGTTCTTC. Amino acid sequence: CSSSLGAGGREQFF.

This clonotype showed up just a few times. CDR3: CASSPRDRKNPYEQYF. As DNA, the CDR3 is TGTGCCAGCAGCCCCAGGGACAGGAAAAATCCCTACGAGCAGTACTTC. The V call is TRBV9, the J call TRBJ2-7, with 8 bases matching TRBD1. The CDR3 length is 16 residues. Germline CDR1 reads SGDLS; CDR2 reads YYNGEE. Germline trimming cut 4 bases from V and 2 bases from J; bases unmatched to any gene: 11. Variable domain in full (rest from reference TRBV9 and TRBJ2-7): DSGVTQTPKHLITATGQRVTLRCSPRSGDLSVYWYQQSLDQGLQFLIQYYNGEERAKGNILERFSAQQFPDLHSELNLSSLELGDSALYFCASSPRDRKNPYEQYFGPGTRLTVT.

The chain combines TRBV5-1 with TRBJ1-1, with TRBD1 identical over 9 bases. This CDR3 is 16 amino acids long. V shed 4 bases, J shed 4 bases, and the junction held 11 bases outside the gene matches. CDR1 and CDR2 (germline): SGHRS, YFSETQ. CDR3 residues: CASSQLQGALSTEAFF. DNA for the CDR3: TGCGCCAGCAGCCAGTTACAGGGGGCACTGAGCACTGAAGCTTTCTTT.

In the case of this clonotype: Since a much larger clone is just one base distant, this may be a read error. This chain connects TRBV7-6 to TRBJ2-2; TRBD2 matches 10 bases. The CDR3 totals 18 residues. The trim removed 3 bases at V and 0 bases at J, leaving 7 bases unmatched. The V gene's germline CDR1 is SGHVS and CDR2 FNYEAQ. The CDR3 protein is CASSFRNSGGSNTGELFF. CDR3 coding DNA: TGTGCCAGCAGCTTCAGGAATAGCGGGGGGTCGAACACCGGGGAGCTGTTTTTT.

This CDR3 is CASGREDTGRQPQHF. CDR3 nucleotide sequence: TGCGCCAGCGGCCGAGAGGATACAGGGCGACAGCCCCAGCATTTT. J is TRBJ1-5 and V is TRBV4-1, with D perhaps TRBD1 (6 bases). Deletions cut 8 bases from V and 7 bases from J, with 21 bases between. From germline, CDR1 is MGHRA and CDR2 YSYEKL. CDR3 length equals 15 residues.

J is TRBJ2-1 and V is TRBV19; a weak D match, TRBD2 (7 bases). Germline CDR1 is LNHDA and CDR2 is SQIVND (reference sequence). The CDR3 is 13 residues long. Trimming left V 10 bases short and J 7 bases short, with 17 bases between. As DNA, the CDR3 is TGTGCCACCTACGGGGGGCTCAGGAATGAGCAGTTCTTC. Its translation: CATYGGLRNEQFF.

The genes are TRBV20-1 and TRBJ2-2; 11 nucleotides line up with TRBD2. The CDR3 consists of 15 residues. The junction had 2 bases not matched to a gene; V was cut back by 3 bases and J by 2 bases. Germline V lookup: CDR1 DFQATT, CDR2 SNEGSKA (reference sequence). The CDR3: CSARGTSGNTGELFF. The DNA for the CDR3 is TGCAGTGCTAGGGGGACTAGCGGAAACACCGGGGAGCTGTTTTTT.

This clonotype was seen a handful of times. For the CDR3, the DNA is TGTGCCAGCATCGGGGCTGCGACCTACGAGCAGTACTTC. Amino acid sequence: CASIGAATYEQYF. The gene calls are TRBV7-9 and TRBJ2-7; tentatively, D is TRBD1 or TRBD2 (5 bases each). The CDR3 has 13 amino acids. V lost 7 bases, J lost 2 bases, and 12 bases lay in between. The V gene's germline CDR1 is SEHNR and CDR2 FQNEAQ (reference sequence). The full variable domain, its missing parts supplied by reference TRBV7-9 and TRBJ2-7, is DTGVSQNPRHKITKRGQNVTFRCDPISEHNRLYWYRQTLGQGPEFLTYFQNEAQLEKSRLLSDRFSAERPKGSFSTLEIQRTEQGDSAMYLCASIGAATYEQYFGPGTRLTVT.

This clonotype occurred a few times. The chain combines TRBV14 with TRBJ2-1; D may be TRBD2 (5 bases). The germline V and J ends were trimmed by 1 base and 1 base, with 17 bases remaining between them. The germline gives CDR1 SGHDN, CDR2 FVKESK. The CDR3 spans 18 residues. CDR3 amino acids: CASSQGTEVRRSYNEQFF. In nucleotides, the CDR3 is TGTGCCAGCAGCCAAGGAACGGAGGTCCGGAGGTCCTACAATGAGCAGTTCTTC.